Listed below are T cell receptor beta chains from one sample, sequenced in a study of T cell repertoires in cytomegalovirus infection. MiXCR, applied by TCRdb to the reads, yields one record per CDR3 protein. The sample includes approximately 280,000 distinct CDR3 sequences, less than 25% of them seen just once. Their target antigens are unknown. The sample in question was cultured PBMCs, obtained from culture after CMV antigen stimulation. The receptors here all came from a human donor in good health (CMV status not recorded). Some clones in this sample may be carry-over from other donors' samples. Both conserved end residues are part of each CDR3. A D gene is named only where the DNA matches it firmly. The size of a clone is reported for some rows only, either as once, few or many, or as a class for expanded clones.

>TRBJ2-3|TRBV4-1|-|few
TGCGCCAGCAGTCGGTTCGGCACAGATACGCAGTATTTT
CASSRFGTDTQYF
>TRBJ1-1|TRBV7-6|TRBD1|-
TGTGCCAGCAGCTTGGGGACAGGACCGAACACTGAAGCTTTCTTT
CASSLGTGPNTEAFF
>TRBJ2-5|TRBV7-2|-|many
TGTGCCAGCAGCGTCTCGGTTCATTGGTACAGTACCTCCGGATTGTCACAAGAGACCCAGTACTTC
CASSVSVHWYSTSGLSQETQYF
>TRBJ1-1|TRBV2|TRBD1|many
TGTGCCAGCCATAATGACAGGGCTGAAGCTTTCTTT
CASHNDRAEAFF
>TRBJ1-2|TRBV13|-|-
TGTGCCAGCAGCAGGGGGGCGGTTGGCTACACCTTC
CASSRGAVGYTF
>TRBJ1-6|TRBV19|-|few
TGTGCCAGTAGTATGACGGGACATTTTCTGGGTTCACCCCTCCACTTT
CASSMTGHFLGSPLHF
>TRBJ1-3|TRBV7-2|-|many
TGTGCCAGCAGCTTATATTCGGGGGGCTCTGGAAACACCATATATTTT
CASSLYSGGSGNTIYF
>TRBJ2-1|TRBV24-1|TRBD2|few
TGTGCCACCAGTGATCCGGGACTAGCGGTCGAGCAGTTCTTC
CATSDPGLAVEQFF
>TRBJ1-1|TRBV28|TRBD1|many
TGTGCCAGCTCGAAGGGGGCTCTAATGAACACTGAAGCTTTCTTT
CASSKGALMNTEAFF
>TRBJ2-1|TRBV30|-|-
TGTGCCTGGAGTGTATATGCAGCAAGTGAGCAGTTCTTC
CAWSVYAASEQFF
>TRBJ2-5|TRBV7-9|-|many
TGTGCCAGCAGCTCGGAGGCTGCGGTACGGACCCAGTACTTC
CASSSEAAVRTQYF
>TRBJ1-5|TRBV7-2|-|few
TGTGCCAGCAGCCCAAACGGGGTTCAGCCCCAGCATTTT
CASSPNGVQPQHF
>TRBJ1-5|TRBV6-2/TRBV6-3|-|-
TGTGCCAGCACTCGCGGGCGGACAGTCGCCCAAAGAGATTATCAGCCCCAGCATTTT
CASTRGRTVAQRDYQPQHF
>TRBJ2-1|TRBV5-6|TRBD1|-
TGTGCCAGCAGCCCCCGCCCAGGACAGGGGGTAAATGAGCAGTTCTTC
CASSPRPGQGVNEQFF
>TRBJ2-5|TRBV6-6|-|few
TGTGCCAGCAGTTACAGTACAACGGAGACCCAGTACTTC
CASSYSTTETQYF
>TRBJ2-3|TRBV6-2/TRBV6-3|TRBD2|-
TGTGCCAGCAGTCCCAGGACTAGCGGGAGGCCGGGTCGGGGATCGGATACGCAGTATTTT
CASSPRTSGRPGRGSDTQYF
>TRBJ2-1|TRBV6-2/TRBV6-3|TRBD2|-
TGTGCCAGCAGTCTACAATCCGGGACTAGGGGGAATGAGCAGTTCTTC
CASSLQSGTRGNEQFF
>TRBJ1-1|TRBV18|TRBD1|-
TGTGCCAGCTCACCCGGAGGGGGAGGGGGCGCTGAAGCTTTCTTT
CASSPGGGGGAEAFF
>TRBJ2-3|TRBV20-1|-|-
TGCAGTGCTCCCCGGGCAGAGAGCACAGATACGCAGTATTTT
CSAPRAESTDTQYF
>TRBJ2-1|TRBV4-2|TRBD2|many
TGTGCCAGCAGCCAAGTGACTAGCGGGAGGGCCGGGGATGAGCAGTTCTTC
CASSQVTSGRAGDEQFF
>TRBJ2-1|TRBV9|-|few
TGTGCCAGCAGCATGACCGGGACCCCTCCAGGGCATGAGCAGTTCTTC
CASSMTGTPPGHEQFF
>TRBJ1-4|TRBV19|-|many
TGTGCCAGTAGTCCCAGGGGTGCAACTAATGAAAAACTGTTTTTT
CASSPRGATNEKLFF
>TRBJ2-7|TRBV28|-|many
TGTGCCAGCACCACTCCCCCCAACGTGGAGTACTTC
CASTTPPNVEYF
>TRBJ1-1|TRBV7-2|-|-
TGTGCCAGCACCCCCTACACTGAAGCTTTCTTT
CASTPYTEAFF
>TRBJ2-5|TRBV7-7|TRBD1|-
TGTGCTAGCAGCTTCGGGACAGACCAAGAGACCCAGTACTTC
CASSFGTDQETQYF
>TRBJ2-6|TRBV6-5|-|few
TGTGCCAGCACCCCAAGAAGAACTGGGGCCAACGTCCTGACTTTC
CASTPRRTGANVLTF
>TRBJ1-5|TRBV24-1|-|once
TGTGCCACCAGTGACCCGAATAGCAATCAGCCCCAGCATTTT
CATSDPNSNQPQHF
>TRBJ2-1|TRBV18|-|-
TGTGCCAGCTCACCACAGTCATTCTCCTACAATGAGCAGTTCTTC
CASSPQSFSYNEQFF
>TRBJ2-7|TRBV7-2|-|many
TGTGCCAGCAGCTTAGACCGGGGGAACTACGAGCAGTACTTC
CASSLDRGNYEQYF
>TRBJ1-1|TRBV6-1|TRBD1|few
TGTGCCAGCAGTGATGACAGGGGGAGGGACACTGAAGCTTTCTTT
CASSDDRGRDTEAFF
>TRBJ2-5|TRBV29-1|-|-
TGCAGCGTCTGCAAACCTGGGGCTCAAGAGACCCAGTACTTC
CSVCKPGAQETQYF
>TRBJ2-3|TRBV30|TRBD2|-
TGTGCCTGGAGTCCACCTAGCGGGATCCGGACGTGGAGCACAGATACGCAGTATTTT
CAWSPPSGIRTWSTDTQYF
>TRBJ2-3|TRBV19|-|few
TGTGCCAGTAGGAAGACAGATACGCAGTATTTT
CASRKTDTQYF
>TRBJ2-1|TRBV7-9|-|few
TGTGCCAGCAGCTTAGGGACACACGACAATGAGCAGTTCTTC
CASSLGTHDNEQFF
>TRBJ2-3|TRBV5-8|TRBD2|-
TGTGCCAGCAGCTCACTAGCGAGGGATGCAGATACGCAGTATTTT
CASSSLARDADTQYF
>TRBJ2-2|TRBV5-4|-|-
TGTGCCAGCAGCTTTAGGTCAGGCACGCGGAGCGGGGAGCTGTTTTTT
CASSFRSGTRSGELFF
>TRBJ2-1|TRBV7-3|TRBD2|many
TGTGCCAGCAGCTTAACGCCGGGAGGGGAGCAGTTCTTC
CASSLTPGGEQFF
>TRBJ1-2|TRBV28|-|many
TGTGCCAGCACTCCCCCGGAAGGGGTCCATGGCTACACCTTC
CASTPPEGVHGYTF
>TRBJ1-3|TRBV19|-|few
TGTGCCAGTAGTATAGATGTCTCAGGGGCGCCGGGAAACACCATATATTTT
CASSIDVSGAPGNTIYF
>TRBJ2-7|TRBV7-8|-|many
TGTGCCAGCAGCTCCAGGCGGGTAAGGCTAGCAGGCGAGCAGTACTTC
CASSSRRVRLAGEQYF
>TRBJ2-1|TRBV6-5|TRBD2|-
TGTGCCAGCAGTTACTCGAGACTAGCGGGGACCTACAATGAGCAGTTCTTC
CASSYSRLAGTYNEQFF
>TRBJ1-2|TRBV19|-|-
TGTGCCAGTAGTACCACCTTTAAAGACAGTTTGCTTGGCTACACCTTC
CASSTTFKDSLLGYTF